A single sample is the source of the 13 T cell receptor beta chains below, sequenced in a study of blood T cell repertoires in COVID-19. Only in-frame clones appear in the TCRdb table, and some are missing; sequencing was by immunoSEQ multiplex PCR. Here the sample spans about 250,000 clones, roughly 89% being singletons. Source material: PBMCs or T cells enriched from blood (not recorded which). The receptors were sampled from a woman aged 25 to 39 with acute COVID-19.

The chain is built from TRBV12-3 or TRBV12-4 and TRBJ1-1; D gene uncertain. This CDR3 is built from 13 residues. V lost 5 bases to trimming and J lost 0 bases, with 7 bases between them. For the CDR3, the DNA is TGTGCCAGCAGTGGTTACTTGAACACTGAAGCTTTCTTT. It is translated as CASSGYLNTEAFF.

The J gene is TRBJ1-1, the V gene TRBV7-3; 9 bases are a match to TRBD1. The CDR3 is 15 amino acids. CDR1 and CDR2 from the germline V gene are SGHTA and FQGTGA. Unmatched junction bases numbered 8, after V lost 4 bases and J lost 5 bases. CDR3 coding DNA: TGTGCCAGCAGCTCACAGGGGGCGCATCGGACTGAAGCTTTCTTT. It codes for CASSSQGAHRTEAFF.

The V and J genes are TRBV11-3 and TRBJ2-3; TRBD1 matches 10 bases. The CDR3 is 15 residues long. CDR1 and CDR2 (germline): SGHNT, YENEEA. V was clipped by 5 bases and J by 4 bases; unmatched bases: 6. As DNA, the CDR3 is TGTGCCAGCAGCCGTACCGGGACAGGGGCAGATACGCAGTATTTT. Its protein is CASSRTGTGADTQYF.

The V call is TRBV19, the J call TRBJ2-7; D remains unclear. Germline CDR1 and CDR2: LNHDA and SQIVND (reference sequence). The V end was cut by 3 bases, the J end by 6 bases, with 9 bases between. This CDR3 region has 12 residues. The CDR3 sequence: CASSILFGEQYF. DNA of the CDR3: TGTGCCAGTAGTATTCTATTCGGCGAGCAGTACTTC.

The count of this clone is one. CDR3 nucleotide sequence: TGCGCCAGCGCCATCGGGGACAGGGCGATCGGGGAGCTGTTTTTT. Translating it yields CASAIGDRAIGELFF. This sequence joins TRBV4-3 and TRBJ2-2; TRBD1 matches at 9 bases. J was trimmed by 7 bases and V by 8 bases; bases with no gene match: 11. The CDR3 runs 15 residues. Per the germline V gene, CDR1 is LGHNA and CDR2 is YSLEER.

This chain uses TRBV18 with TRBJ1-3; 9 bases align to TRBD1. CDR1 is KGHSH, CDR2 LQKENI, per germline. V gave up 3 bases and J gave up 4 bases; unmatched junction bases: 10. CDR3 size: 17 residues. The CDR3 is CASSPSGTGTGGNTIYF. CDR3 DNA: TGTGCCAGCTCACCCTCCGGGACAGGGACGGGAGGAAACACCATATATTTT.

The chain is built from TRBV7-3 and TRBJ1-3; D gene uncertain. V was shortened by 5 bases and J by 4 bases, with 9 bases between the two germline ends. Germline V gene sequence: CDR1 SGHTA, CDR2 FQGTGA. The CDR3 is 13 amino acids. The DNA of the CDR3 is TGTGCCAGCAGCCCTAGGTTGGGAAACACCATATATTTT. It codes for CASSPRLGNTIYF.

The chain is built from TRBV28 and TRBJ2-7; 7 bases align to TRBD1. Germline-derived CDR1 and CDR2 are MDHEN and SYDVKM. V lost 6 bases to trimming and J lost 0 bases; unmatched junction nucleotides: 8. The CDR3 is 15 amino acids. CDR3 loop: CASSRHRQGSYEQYF. CDR3 bases: TGTGCCAGCAGCCGACATCGACAGGGCTCCTACGAGCAGTACTTC.

The rearrangement uses TRBV2 and TRBJ2-5, with a possible D match to TRBD2 (7 bases). With 7 bases removed from V and 5 bases from J, the gap between germline ends came to 35 bases. The germline V gene encodes CDR1 SNHLY and CDR2 FYNNEI. There are 20 residues in the CDR3. CDR3 residues: CASILHPRLNLREGGETQYF. CDR3 DNA sequence: TGTGCCAGCATCCTCCACCCCCGACTCAATCTAAGGGAGGGGGGGGAGACCCAGTACTTC.

J is TRBJ1-1 and V is TRBV3-1 (or the pseudogene TRBV3-2); D perhaps matches TRBD1 (5 bases). Germline CDR1 LGHDT, CDR2 YNNKEL (reference sequence). V dropped 1 base and J dropped 1 base, with 7 bases sitting between them. The CDR3 loop spans 14 amino acids. The CDR3 loop is CASSQGGPNTEAFF. CDR3 bases: TGTGCCAGCAGCCAAGGGGGCCCGAACACTGAAGCTTTCTTT.

The sample holds a few counts of this clone. V usage is TRBV10-3 and J usage is TRBJ2-2, with 12 bases matching TRBD2. This CDR3 is built from 17 residues. The V segment lost 10 bases and the J segment 2 bases; nucleotides outside the gene matches: 11. Germline loops: CDR1 ENHRY, CDR2 SYGVKD. In nucleotides, the CDR3 is TGTGCCACCACTAGCGGGGGGACCCAATCAAACACCGGGGAGCTGTTTTTT. The encoded protein is CATTSGGTQSNTGELFF.

This rearrangement joins TRBV7-9 to TRBJ1-2; 8 nucleotides line up with TRBD1. CDR3 length: 15 residues. After removal of 5 bases from V and 2 bases from J, the junction contained 7 bases not matched to a gene. Germline-derived CDR1 and CDR2 are SEHNR and FQNEAQ (reference sequence). For the CDR3, the DNA is TGTGCCAGCAGCGGGCGACAGGGGTCCAACTATGGCTACACCTTC. Translating it yields CASSGRQGSNYGYTF. Together with reference TRBV7-9 and TRBJ1-2, the CDR3 gives the full variable domain: DTGVSQNPRHKITKRGQNVTFRCDPISEHNRLYWYRQTLGQGPEFLTYFQNEAQLEKSRLLSDRFSAERPKGSFSTLEIQRTEQGDSAMYLCASSGRQGSNYGYTFGSGTRLTVV.

The chain joins TRBV6-5 to TRBJ1-1; D possibly corresponds to TRBD1 (5 bases). V lost 7 bases, J lost 6 bases, and 18 bases lay in between. Germline CDR1 MNHEY, CDR2 SVGAGI. This CDR3 is 14 amino acids long. CDR3 residues: CASTLSGVVAEAFF. In nucleotides, the CDR3 is TGTGCCAGCACCCTTTCGGGGGTAGTCGCTGAAGCTTTCTTT.